The rows below give T cell receptor beta chains drawn from one sample of a study of sequential checkpoint blockade in melanoma. Only in-frame clones appear in the TCRdb table, and some are missing; sequencing was by immunoSEQ multiplex PCR. The sample has about 22,000 clones; over 80% are singletons. The sequencing here drew on CD8+ T cells sorted from blood (inferred from file names), taken from a patient given nivolumab and ipilimumab in sequence. These receptors were taken from a human donor with melanoma. Both conserved end residues are part of each CDR3. D genes are given only for firm matches. The listing skips clone size in some rows; elsewhere it reads once, few, many or a size class.

j_gene	v_gene	abundance	d_gene	CDR3nt	CDR3aa
TRBJ2-7	TRBV7-6	.	.	TGTGCCAGCAGCTTAGGTCTTTCCTACGAGCAGTACTTC	CASSLGLSYEQYF
TRBJ2-7	TRBV14	.	.	TGTGCCAGCAGCCCGTTCCGGGGCTCCTACGAGCAGTACTTC	CASSPFRGSYEQYF
TRBJ2-1	TRBV9	.	.	TGTGCCAGCAGCGTATACAGGACCAGCTCCTACAATGAGCAGTTCTTC	CASSVYRTSSYNEQFF
TRBJ2-5	TRBV29-1	.	TRBD1	TGCAGCGTCGCGACAGGGGGAAAGGAGACCCAGTACTTC	CSVATGGKETQYF
TRBJ2-2	TRBV5-4	.	.	TGTGCCAGCAGCTTGGATCGTTCGGGGGGCACCGCCGGGGAGCTGTTTTTT	CASSLDRSGGTAGELFF
TRBJ2-5	TRBV2	.	TRBD2	TGTGCCAGCAGTGATGGGACTAGCGGGACTCTGTACCAAGAGACCCAGTACTTC	CASSDGTSGTLYQETQYF
TRBJ2-1	TRBV5-1	.	TRBD2	TGCGCCAGCAGTTTCAGGACTAGCGGGAGCTCCTACAATGAGCAGTTCTTC	CASSFRTSGSSYNEQFF
TRBJ2-7	TRBV10-3	.	TRBD1	TGTGCCATCAGTCCGGGACAGAGCTACGAGCAGTACTTC	CAISPGQSYEQYF
TRBJ1-6	TRBV10-3	.	.	TGTGCCATCAGTGAGTCAGGCGGCCAATCACCCCTCCACTTT	CAISESGGQSPLHF
TRBJ2-3	TRBV7-6	.	.	TGTGCCAGCAGCTTAGCGGGCCTGACAGATACGCAGTATTTT	CASSLAGLTDTQYF
TRBJ1-1	TRBV9	once	.	TGTGCCAGCAGCGTAGTGAACATCTGGAGCACTGAAGCTTTCTTT	CASSVVNIWSTEAFF
TRBJ2-2	TRBV27	.	.	TGTGCCAGCAGTTTTTGGCAGTACACCGGGGAGCTGTTTTTT	CASSFWQYTGELFF
TRBJ2-1	TRBV28	few	TRBD2	TGTGCCAGCAGTTTAACGGGGGGGCTCAATGAGCAGTTCTTC	CASSLTGGLNEQFF
TRBJ2-7	TRBV7-2	.	.	TGTGCCAGCAGCCAGGGGAGGGGCAGCTACGAGCAGTACTTC	CASSQGRGSYEQYF